This T cell receptor (beta chain) was sequenced in a study of blood T cell repertoires in COVID-19. Repertoires were generated with immunoSEQ multiplex PCR, while TCRdb's copy carries only in-frame clones and drops some. The sample includes about 280,000 clones, around 87% of them seen just once. In germline, CDR1 is SNHLY, CDR2 FYNNEI. J lost 3 bases, V lost 8 bases, and 4 bases had no gene match. This CDR3 is 14 amino acids long. The sample taken for sequencing was PBMCs or T cells enriched from blood (not recorded which). This TCR came from a woman between 18 and 29 years old with acute COVID-19. The rearrangement joins TRBV2 to TRBJ2-2; 9 nucleotides align to TRBD2. CDR3 coding DNA: TGTGCCAGCCCTTCTAGCGGGGACACCGGGGAGCTGTTTTTT. It is translated as CASPSSGDTGELFF.